This T cell receptor beta chain emerged from a study of blood T cells in healthy people across ages. V was cut by 6 bases and J by 1 base, with 14 bases left in between. This CDR3 is 15 amino acids long. Germline V gives CDR1 SGHAT, CDR2 FQNNGV. There are a few counts of this clonotype. With a J-beta primer mix and a sample-barcoded 5' primer, a second PCR ran about 7 to 11 cycles. Each cDNA molecule received a tag from a template-switch adaptor that had 12 random nucleotides. TCRdb passed the 5' RACE reads through MiXCR, listing each CDR3 protein once. The table records roughly 1,300,000 distinct CDR3 sequences, around 59% of them present only once. The people who gave samples were healthy Caucasians from Russia, aged about 6 to 95. Isolated per sample were at least 6 million PBMCs. The amount of total RNA extracted per sample was at least 5.5 micrograms.

This chain links TRBV11-2 with TRBJ2-3; D remains ambiguous. Specimen: blood. The TCR was taken from a man younger than 35 in good health. CDR3 DNA sequence: TGTGCCAGCAGTCCCTTGGGGTCTGGCACAGATACGCAGTATTTT. Translating it yields CASSPLGSGTDTQYF.